The rows below give T cell receptor beta chains drawn from one sample of a study of tumor-infiltrating lymphocytes in primary liver carcinoma. MiXCR, applied by TCRdb to the multiplex PCR reads, yields one record per CDR3 protein. The table records approximately 310,000 distinct CDR3 sequences, less than 75% of them present only once. Sequencing input: peripheral blood. These receptors came from a man in his forties or fifties with primary liver carcinoma and hepatitis B virus infection. Each CDR3 is given with its conserved first and last residue. Each record gives: CDR3 DNA, CDR3 protein, J gene, D gene, V gene, clone size. D genes are given only for firm matches. Rows give clone size only sometimes, using once, few, many, or a class for an expanded clone.

CDR3 DNA: TGCGCCAGCAGCCGGGTTTCGGGTGATATGCAGTATTTT
CDR3 protein: CASSRVSGDMQYF
J gene: TRBJ2-3
D gene: .
V gene: TRBV4-3
clone size: .

CDR3 DNA: TGTGCCAGCAGCCAACGCCAAGGGGAAGGCTACACCTTC
CDR3 protein: CASSQRQGEGYTF
J gene: TRBJ1-2
D gene: .
V gene: TRBV14
clone size: .

CDR3 DNA: TGTGCCAGCAGCTTAGGACTAGCGGTTGGGTCCTACGAGCAGTACTTC
CDR3 protein: CASSLGLAVGSYEQYF
J gene: TRBJ2-7
D gene: TRBD2
V gene: TRBV5-4
clone size: .

CDR3 DNA: TGTGCCAGCAGCTTAGACGGGACAGTAAACTATGGCTACACCTTC
CDR3 protein: CASSLDGTVNYGYTF
J gene: TRBJ1-2
D gene: TRBD1
V gene: TRBV11-2
clone size: few

CDR3 DNA: TGTGCCTGGAGTCTACGACAGGGGGTGGGGCAGCCCCAGCATTTT
CDR3 protein: CAWSLRQGVGQPQHF
J gene: TRBJ1-5
D gene: TRBD1
V gene: TRBV30
clone size: once

CDR3 DNA: TGTGCCACCAGCTTATCAGGGGAGACCCAGTACTTC
CDR3 protein: CATSLSGETQYF
J gene: TRBJ2-5
D gene: .
V gene: TRBV15
clone size: .

CDR3 DNA: TGCGCCAGTAAATACAACCAGAACATCGGGGAGCTGTTTTTT
CDR3 protein: CASKYNQNIGELFF
J gene: TRBJ2-2
D gene: .
V gene: TRBV10-1
clone size: .

CDR3 DNA: TGTGCCAGCAGTGAGGCACCCAGCTCTGGAAACACCATGTATTTT
CDR3 protein: CASSEAPSSGNTMYF
J gene: TRBJ1-3
D gene: .
V gene: TRBV6-2/TRBV6-3
clone size: .

CDR3 DNA: TGTGCCAGCAGTCCTTCGACTCCAGCCGACCAGCCCCAGCATTTT
CDR3 protein: CASSPSTPADQPQHF
J gene: TRBJ1-5
D gene: .
V gene: TRBV6-5
clone size: many

CDR3 DNA: TGTGCCAGCAGTTTAGAGAGTTCCTGGGAAGAGACCCAGTACTTC
CDR3 protein: CASSLESSWEETQYF
J gene: TRBJ2-5
D gene: .
V gene: TRBV28
clone size: few

CDR3 DNA: TGTGCCAGCAGCCAAACAGGGGGCTCCCACAATGAACAGTTCTTC
CDR3 protein: CASSQTGGSHNEQFF
J gene: TRBJ2-1
D gene: TRBD1
V gene: TRBV5-4
clone size: .

CDR3 DNA: TGTGCCAGCGGAGGGTCGGACACCGGGGAGCTGTTTTTT
CDR3 protein: CASGGSDTGELFF
J gene: TRBJ2-2
D gene: .
V gene: TRBV11-1
clone size: .

CDR3 DNA: TGCGCCAGCAACGAAGGAACCAGTCTCGCTCGAGAGCAGTACTTC
CDR3 protein: CASNEGTSLAREQYF
J gene: TRBJ2-7
D gene: .
V gene: TRBV5-1
clone size: .

CDR3 DNA: TGTGCCAGCGGCCAAGTAAGGTCCGAGCAGTACTTC
CDR3 protein: CASGQVRSEQYF
J gene: TRBJ2-7
D gene: .
V gene: TRBV14
clone size: .

CDR3 DNA: TGTGCCTGGACTGTACTAGCGGGCACCACAGATACGCAGTATTTT
CDR3 protein: CAWTVLAGTTDTQYF
J gene: TRBJ2-3
D gene: TRBD2
V gene: TRBV30
clone size: .

CDR3 DNA: TGTGCCATCAGGCCTACGGGGAATGAAAAACTGTTTTTT
CDR3 protein: CAIRPTGNEKLFF
J gene: TRBJ1-4
D gene: .
V gene: TRBV10-3
clone size: .

CDR3 DNA: TGTGCCAGCACCGAGATCGGACTAGCTACAGATACGCAGTGTTTT
CDR3 protein: CASTEIGLATDTQCF
J gene: TRBJ2-3
D gene: TRBD2
V gene: TRBV5-5
clone size: .

CDR3 DNA: TGTGCCAGCAGGGACAGGGCGATCGCGAATGAGCAGTTCTTC
CDR3 protein: CASRDRAIANEQFF
J gene: TRBJ2-1
D gene: TRBD1
V gene: TRBV6-1
clone size: many

CDR3 DNA: TGTGCCAGCAGTCACAGGGGGCGCGGCACAGATACGCAGTATTTT
CDR3 protein: CASSHRGRGTDTQYF
J gene: TRBJ2-3
D gene: TRBD1
V gene: TRBV28
clone size: .

CDR3 DNA: TGTGCCAACAGCTTAGTTGGGACTAGCAGAAACAATGAACAGTTCTTC
CDR3 protein: CANSLVGTSRNNEQFF
J gene: TRBJ2-1
D gene: TRBD2
V gene: TRBV11-1
clone size: .

CDR3 DNA: TGTGCCAGCAGTGAAACTGACAGAGGCACCGGGGAGCTGTTTTTT
CDR3 protein: CASSETDRGTGELFF
J gene: TRBJ2-2
D gene: .
V gene: TRBV6-1
clone size: .

CDR3 DNA: TGTGCCAGCAGCCTCTCGACAGGGGGCGGAGAGACCCAGTACTTC
CDR3 protein: CASSLSTGGGETQYF
J gene: TRBJ2-5
D gene: TRBD1
V gene: TRBV7-9
clone size: .

CDR3 DNA: TGTGCCAGCAGTGCGGGCCTCCCTGGCTACACCTTC
CDR3 protein: CASSAGLPGYTF
J gene: TRBJ1-2
D gene: .
V gene: TRBV6-5
clone size: many

CDR3 DNA: TGCACCAGCAGCTTGGGGCAGGACATGGGATACGAGCAGTACTTC
CDR3 protein: CTSSLGQDMGYEQYF
J gene: TRBJ2-7
D gene: .
V gene: TRBV5-1
clone size: .

CDR3 DNA: TGTGCCAGCAGTTTAAGTCCCGACAGCCCCAGGGAGACCCAGTACTTC
CDR3 protein: CASSLSPDSPRETQYF
J gene: TRBJ2-5
D gene: .
V gene: TRBV12-3/TRBV12-4
clone size: many

CDR3 DNA: TGTGCCAGCAGCGATCGGACTAGCGGTAGCACAGATACGCAGTATTTT
CDR3 protein: CASSDRTSGSTDTQYF
J gene: TRBJ2-3
D gene: TRBD2
V gene: TRBV7-9
clone size: .

CDR3 DNA: TGTGCCTGGAGGTGGGGAGCGAGGGCCGAGCAGTACTTC
CDR3 protein: CAWRWGARAEQYF
J gene: TRBJ2-7
D gene: .
V gene: TRBV30
clone size: few

CDR3 DNA: TGTGCCATCACCATCGAAGAAGGCTATGGCTACACCTTC
CDR3 protein: CAITIEEGYGYTF
J gene: TRBJ1-2
D gene: .
V gene: TRBV10-3
clone size: many

CDR3 DNA: TGTGCCAGCAGTGGCCTAGCGGGAGGGGATGAGCAGTTCTTC
CDR3 protein: CASSGLAGGDEQFF
J gene: TRBJ2-1
D gene: TRBD2
V gene: TRBV25-1
clone size: .

CDR3 DNA: TGTGCCAGCACCCAGACACCCCAAGAGACCCAGTACTTC
CDR3 protein: CASTQTPQETQYF
J gene: TRBJ2-5
D gene: .
V gene: TRBV6-2/TRBV6-3
clone size: many

CDR3 DNA: TGCAGCGTGATGGGTTCGGTCGGAAACACCATATATTTT
CDR3 protein: CSVMGSVGNTIYF
J gene: TRBJ1-3
D gene: .
V gene: TRBV29-1
clone size: many

CDR3 DNA: TGCGCCAGCAGCCAAGATCTCTCGGATGGCTACACCTTC
CDR3 protein: CASSQDLSDGYTF
J gene: TRBJ1-2
D gene: .
V gene: TRBV4-3
clone size: many